Each of the 5 T cell receptor beta chains below was sequenced from the same sample in a study of OX40 agonist ivuxolimab in advanced cancers. Assay: immunoSEQ multiplex PCR; the TCRdb copy retains only in-frame clones and omits some. The sample has about 84,000 clones; 85% to 90% are singletons. Sequences were derived from CD4+ or CD8+ T cells sorted from blood, sampled in a trial of the OX40 agonist ivuxolimab. The receptors here all came from an adult with an advanced solid tumor such as melanoma, head and neck, liver or kidney cancer.

This chain connects TRBV5-4 to TRBJ2-1, with TRBD2 matching 13 bases. This CDR3 spans 16 amino acids. Germline V gives CDR1 SGHNT, CDR2 YYREEE (reference sequence). The trim removed 6 bases at V and 4 bases at J, leaving 7 bases unmatched. DNA of the CDR3: TGTGCCAGCATTCCATCACTAGCGGGGGGGTACAATGAGCAGTTCTTC. Translating gives CASIPSLAGGYNEQFF.

V and J are TRBV5-1 and TRBJ2-7, with 8 bases lining up with TRBD2. J was trimmed by 6 bases and V by 0 bases; bases with no gene match: 11. This CDR3 has 16 residues. Germline-derived CDR1 and CDR2 are SGHRS and YFSETQ. CDR3 nucleotides: TGCGCCAGCAGCTTGGGGGGGAGCCAGCGGGAGAGCGAGCAGTACTTC. Translating gives CASSLGGSQRESEQYF.

The CDR3 coding sequence is TGTGCCAGCAGTGGACAGGGGAAGAGGGTCGAAAAACTGTTTTTT. This gives the protein CASSGQGKRVEKLFF. The chain joins TRBV6-5 to TRBJ1-4, with 9 bases aligning to TRBD1. The CDR3 runs to 15 residues. In germline, CDR1 is MNHEY, CDR2 SVGAGI. Trimming cost V 5 bases and J 8 bases; bases outside gene matches: 9.

V usage is TRBV6-1 and J usage is TRBJ2-2; D gene ambiguous. Trimming took off 4 bases at V and 3 bases at J, with 9 bases between the two ends. CDR1 and CDR2 (germline): MNHNS, SASEGT. CDR3 length equals 14 residues. This CDR3 is CASSGGRYTGELFF. DNA for the CDR3: TGTGCCAGCAGTGGTGGCAGATACACCGGGGAGCTGTTTTTT.

CDR3 region: CASSPMGYAPEGGYTF. DNA of the CDR3: TGTGCCAGTAGCCCAATGGGGTACGCGCCGGAAGGTGGCTACACCTTC. The rearrangement joins TRBV19 to TRBJ1-2; D gene uncertain. This CDR3 has 16 amino acids. Germline V gives CDR1 LNHDA, CDR2 SQIVND (reference sequence). Trimming cost V 6 bases and J 7 bases, with 24 bases left between them.